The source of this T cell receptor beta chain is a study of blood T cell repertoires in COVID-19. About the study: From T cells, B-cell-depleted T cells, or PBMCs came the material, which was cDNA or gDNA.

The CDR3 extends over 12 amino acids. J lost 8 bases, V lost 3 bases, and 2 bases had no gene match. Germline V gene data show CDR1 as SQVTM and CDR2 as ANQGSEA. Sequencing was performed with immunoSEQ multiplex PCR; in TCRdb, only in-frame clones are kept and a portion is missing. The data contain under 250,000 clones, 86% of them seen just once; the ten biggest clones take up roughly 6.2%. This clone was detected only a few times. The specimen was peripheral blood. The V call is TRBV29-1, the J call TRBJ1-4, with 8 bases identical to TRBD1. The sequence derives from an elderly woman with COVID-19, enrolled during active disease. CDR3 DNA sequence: TGCAGCGTTGATCAGGGGGCAGAAAAACTGTTTTTT. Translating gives CSVDQGAEKLFF.